These 23 T cell receptor beta chains were all obtained from the same sample, sequenced in a study of blood T cell repertoires in COVID-19. TCRdb's table, derived via immunoSEQ multiplex PCR, lists solely in-frame clones and lacks some. The table records under 150,000 clones, approximately 86% of them present only once. The sequencing sample was made of PBMCs or T cells enriched from blood (not recorded which). The receptors come from a woman aged 45-60 years who had recovered from COVID-19.

This clone was seen only a few times. The chain employs TRBV7-9 and TRBJ2-7; TRBD1 aligns across 9 bases. Trimming at V came to 4 bases and at J to 1 base, leaving 5 bases not matched to a gene. The CDR3 has 15 residues. Germline CDR1 reads SEHNR; CDR2 reads FQNEAQ (reference sequence). CDR3 region: CASSSRTGESYEQYF. CDR3 bases: TGTGCCAGCAGCTCTCGGACAGGGGAGTCCTACGAGCAGTACTTC.

The chain is built from TRBV6-1 and TRBJ2-7; 9 positions agree with TRBD1. CDR3 length equals 18 residues. Trimming took 4 bases from V and 0 from J; bases not matched to a gene: 13. Germline loops: CDR1 MNHNS, CDR2 SASEGT. The CDR3 coding sequence is TGTGCCAGCAGTGGTAGGGATAGTTGGGGACAGGGCTCCTACGAGCAGTACTTC. Encoded protein: CASSGRDSWGQGSYEQYF.

This sequence joins TRBV27 and TRBJ1-5, with a possible D match to TRBD1 (6 bases). Germline V gene sequence: CDR1 MNHEY, CDR2 SMNVEV (reference sequence). The CDR3 extends over 15 amino acids. V was cut by 5 bases and J by 5 bases, with 16 bases left in between. CDR3 nucleotide sequence: TGTGCCAGCAGTACGACCACAGGGTTGCATCAGCCCCAGCATTTT. Its translation: CASSTTTGLHQPQHF.

The chain combines TRBV5-1 with TRBJ1-1; D possibly corresponds to TRBD1 (6 bases). CDR1 and CDR2 from the germline V gene are SGHRS and YFSETQ. The CDR3 has 14 amino acids. V was cut by 2 bases and J by 0 bases, with 8 bases left in between. CDR3 nucleotide sequence: TGCGCCAGCAGCTTTGGACAGATGAACACTGAAGCTTTCTTT. Amino acids: CASSFGQMNTEAFF. Full variable domain (missing parts from reference TRBV5-1 and TRBJ1-1): KAGVTQTPRYLIKTRGQQVTLSCSPISGHRSVSWYQQTPGQGLQFLFEYFSETQRNKGNFPGRFSGRQFSNSRSEMNVSTLELGDSALYLCASSFGQMNTEAFFGQGTRLTVV.

The rearrangement uses TRBV11-2 and TRBJ2-2; the match to TRBD1 covers 8 bases. CDR3 length: 16 amino acids. CDR1 and CDR2 (germline): SGHAT, FQNNGV. Trimming removed 1 base from V and 6 bases from J; junction bases left unmatched: 7. CDR3 sequence (DNA): TGTGCCAGCAGCTTAGTGCCAGGGGGCATAGCCGGGGAGCTGTTTTTT. The encoded protein is CASSLVPGGIAGELFF.

The chain joins TRBV6-5 to TRBJ2-1; 8 bases are a match to TRBD2. CDR3 length: 15 residues. Trimming removed 0 bases from V and 6 bases from J; junction bases left unmatched: 4. In germline, CDR1 is MNHEY, CDR2 SVGAGI. CDR3 nucleotides: TGTGCCAGCAGTTACTCCCATGGACTAGCCAATGAGCAGTTCTTC. Translating gives CASSYSHGLANEQFF.

CDR3 amino acids: CASAGREVYNEQFF. CDR3 in DNA: TGTGCCAGCGCCGGCAGGGAAGTCTACAATGAGCAGTTCTTC. The chain carries TRBV6-5 and TRBJ2-1; D is perhaps TRBD1 (5 bases). Germline V gives CDR1 MNHEY, CDR2 SVGAGI. Trimming left V 8 bases short and J 3 bases short, with 14 bases between. This CDR3 has 14 residues.

This clone was observed a few times. V usage is TRBV10-1 and J usage is TRBJ2-7; 9 bases map to TRBD2. CDR1 is WNHNN and CDR2 is SYGVQD in the germline V gene (reference sequence). The CDR3 sequence is 12 residues long. V trimming: 6 bases; J trimming: 6 bases; junction bases outside the gene matches: 3. This chain's CDR3 is CASRTSGSEQYF. The CDR3 bases are TGCGCCAGCAGGACTAGCGGTAGCGAGCAGTACTTC.

The chain combines TRBV6-5 with TRBJ1-1; 7 bases agree with TRBD1. V trimming: 5 bases; J trimming: 8 bases; junction bases outside the gene matches: 5. Per the germline V gene, CDR1 is MNHEY and CDR2 is SVGAGI. The CDR3 is 12 residues long. As DNA, the CDR3 is TGTGCCAGCAGTCGACAGGGAATCGAAGCTTTCTTT. It specifies CASSRQGIEAFF.

The genes are TRBV27 and TRBJ2-1, with 10 bases lining up with TRBD1. Germline V gene sequence: CDR1 MNHEY, CDR2 SMNVEV (reference sequence). J gave up 7 bases and V 1 base, and 13 bases lay outside the gene matches. The length of the CDR3 is 18 residues. CDR3 DNA sequence: TGTGCCAGCAGTTTATGGTCTGCCGGGACAGGGGACGAAAATGAGCAGTTCTTC. This encodes CASSLWSAGTGDENEQFF.

This chain connects TRBV7-2 to TRBJ1-4, with TRBD1 identical over 11 bases. The germline V gene encodes CDR1 SGHTA and CDR2 FQGNSA. Trimming took 6 bases from V and 7 from J; bases not matched to a gene: 13. There are 17 residues in the CDR3. The CDR3 DNA reads TGTGCCAGCAGGCTGGACAGGGGGCGGATCGGTGGTGAAAAACTGTTTTTT. It specifies CASRLDRGRIGGEKLFF.

On this clone itself: The sample has other DNA sequences that encode this CDR3 too. The chain combines TRBV15 with TRBJ1-3; no clear D. V was pared by 0 bases and J by 4 bases, with 10 bases between. The CDR3 extends over 15 amino acids. Germline V CDR1 and CDR2: LNHNV, YYDKDF (reference sequence). CDR3 residues: CATSRDRGPGNTIYF. The CDR3 DNA reads TGTGCCACCAGCAGAGATCGGGGTCCAGGAAACACCATATATTTT.

CDR3 protein: CASSLSLHGNTEAFF. CDR3 nucleotide sequence: TGTGCCAGCAGCCTGTCCTTGCACGGGAACACTGAAGCTTTCTTT. The chain carries TRBV7-9 and TRBJ1-1; no reliable D call. CDR3 size: 15 residues. The germline gives CDR1 SEHNR, CDR2 FQNEAQ (reference sequence). V dropped 5 bases and J dropped 1 base, with 14 bases sitting between them. Supplemented by reference TRBV7-9 and TRBJ1-1, the full variable domain reads DTGVSQNPRHKITKRGQNVTFRCDPISEHNRLYWYRQTLGQGPEFLTYFQNEAQLEKSRLLSDRFSAERPKGSFSTLEIQRTEQGDSAMYLCASSLSLHGNTEAFFGQGTRLTVV.

The chain has TRBV9 and TRBJ2-2, with 7 bases fitting TRBD2. Germline CDR1 reads SGDLS; CDR2 reads YYNGEE. The CDR3 runs to 15 residues. J lost 4 bases, V lost 1 base, and 4 bases had no gene match. The CDR3 loop is CASSVRAGVTGELFF. The CDR3 DNA is TGTGCCAGCAGCGTAAGGGCGGGGGTCACCGGGGAGCTGTTTTTT.

CDR3 coding DNA: TGTGCCAGCAGTTACTCTATAGGCGGCCAGCCCCAGCATTTT. Translated, it gives CASSYSIGGQPQHF. The rearrangement uses TRBV6-2 or TRBV6-3 and TRBJ1-5; D gene unclear. CDR1 is MNHEY, CDR2 SVGEGT, per germline. V was shortened by 0 bases and J by 7 bases, with 10 bases between the two germline ends. The CDR3 is 14 amino acids.

The genes are TRBV9 and TRBJ1-5; tentatively, D is TRBD1 (6 bases). Trimming removed 3 bases at V and 3 bases at J, with 13 bases between. Looked up from germline, CDR1 is SGDLS and CDR2 is YYNGEE. The CDR3 extends over 15 amino acids. CDR3 DNA: TGTGCCAGCAGCGCCTTAGGGACACCCAATCAGCCCCAGCATTTT. This translates into CASSALGTPNQPQHF.

The CDR3 loop reads CSASLGRNRYEQYF. CDR3 sequence (DNA): TGCAGTGCTAGTTTGGGGAGAAACCGATACGAGCAGTACTTC. The chain recombines TRBV20-1 with TRBJ2-7; D is possibly TRBD2 (5 bases). The CDR3 consists of 14 residues. V gave up 3 bases and J gave up 4 bases, with 16 bases separating them. The germline CDR1 and CDR2 sequences are DFQATT and SNEGSKA (reference sequence).

The chain has TRBV19 and TRBJ1-2; 11 bases match TRBD1. Germline V gene sequence: CDR1 LNHDA, CDR2 SQIVND (reference sequence). CDR3 length equals 14 residues. The V segment lost 6 bases and the J segment 4 bases; nucleotides outside the gene matches: 4. The CDR3 nucleotides are TGTGCCAGTAGCGGGACAGGGGGAACCTATGGCTACACCTTC. It is translated as CASSGTGGTYGYTF.

The chain is built from TRBV21-1 and TRBJ2-3; the table assigns TRBD1, which was not confirmed against the DNA. TRBV21-1 represents a pseudogene. The CDR3 runs 16 residues. The CDR3 DNA follows: TGTGCCAGCAGCACGAACAGGGGGCCCGCGGCAGATACGCAGTATTTT. Its translation: CASSTNRGPAADTQYF.

The chain links TRBV5-4 to TRBJ1-2, with TRBD1 as a possible D gene (6 bases). CDR3 length equals 16 residues. Trimming pared 4 bases from V and 5 bases from J, leaving 21 bases between. Germline loops: CDR1 SGHNT, CDR2 YYREEE (reference sequence). The CDR3 DNA reads as TGTGCCAGCAGCCCGGAGGGGGGGCCTAAGAGGTATGGCTACACCTTC. It is translated as CASSPEGGPKRYGYTF.

This clone was observed once. V gene TRBV4-1 combines with J gene TRBJ1-4; possible D gene TRBD1, 6 bases. Germline V CDR1 and CDR2: MGHRA, YSYEKL. V dropped 2 bases and J dropped 7 bases, with 20 bases sitting between them. The CDR3 spans 17 residues. DNA for the CDR3: TGCGCCAGCAGCCAAAGCTTGAGGAGGGGGGAGGGTGAAAAACTGTTTTTT. It specifies CASSQSLRRGEGEKLFF.

V is TRBV3-1 (or the pseudogene TRBV3-2) and J is TRBJ2-1, with TRBD2 as a possible D gene (6 bases). There are 14 residues in the CDR3. Germline CDR1 LGHDT, CDR2 YNNKEL (reference sequence). V gave up 11 bases and J gave up 8 bases, with 22 bases separating them. CDR3 region: CAVSTGGGVDEQFF. In nucleotides, the CDR3 is TGTGCCGTAAGCACTGGGGGAGGAGTGGATGAGCAGTTCTTC.

This clone was observed a few times. This sequence joins TRBV5-4 and TRBJ1-6, with D possibly being TRBD1 (5 bases). Trimming stripped 3 bases from V and 7 bases from J, with 11 bases between. The CDR3 runs to 14 residues. Germline V gene data show CDR1 as SGHNT and CDR2 as YYREEE (reference sequence). CDR3 bases: TGTGCCAGCAGCTCCGGGGGGTGGAATTCACCCCTCCACTTT. Protein sequence: CASSSGGWNSPLHF.